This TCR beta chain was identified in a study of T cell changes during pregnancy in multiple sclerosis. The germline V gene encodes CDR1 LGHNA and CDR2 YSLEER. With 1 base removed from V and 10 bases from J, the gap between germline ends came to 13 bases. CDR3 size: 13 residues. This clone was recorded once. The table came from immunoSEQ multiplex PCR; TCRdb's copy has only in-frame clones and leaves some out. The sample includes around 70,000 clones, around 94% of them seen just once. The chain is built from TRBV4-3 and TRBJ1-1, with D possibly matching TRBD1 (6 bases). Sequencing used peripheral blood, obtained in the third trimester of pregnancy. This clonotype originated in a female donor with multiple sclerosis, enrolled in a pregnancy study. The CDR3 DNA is TGCGCCAGCAGCCAAGGGGGGCTTGATGGAGCTTTCTTT. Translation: CASSQGGLDGAFF.